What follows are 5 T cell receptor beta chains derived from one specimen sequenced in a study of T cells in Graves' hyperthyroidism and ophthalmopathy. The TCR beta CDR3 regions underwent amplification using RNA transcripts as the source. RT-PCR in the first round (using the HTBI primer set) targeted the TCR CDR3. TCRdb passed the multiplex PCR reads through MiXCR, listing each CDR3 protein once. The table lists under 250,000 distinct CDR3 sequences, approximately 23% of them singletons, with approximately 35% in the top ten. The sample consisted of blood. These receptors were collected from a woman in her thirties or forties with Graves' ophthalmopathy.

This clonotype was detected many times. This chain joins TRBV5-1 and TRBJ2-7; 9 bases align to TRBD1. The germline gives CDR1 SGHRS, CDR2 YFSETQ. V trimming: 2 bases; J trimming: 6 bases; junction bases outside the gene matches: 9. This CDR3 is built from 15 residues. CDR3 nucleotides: TGCGCCAGCAGCTTCGGGACAGGGAGTCGCTCCGAGCAGTACTTC. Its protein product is CASSFGTGSRSEQYF.

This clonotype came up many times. The CDR3 spells CSASRVGPTYEQYF. CDR3 nucleotides: TGCAGTGCCAGTCGGGTCGGGCCCACCTACGAGCAGTACTTC. The J gene is TRBJ2-7, the V gene TRBV20-1, with no clear D. This CDR3 is built from 14 residues. The germline CDR1 and CDR2 sequences are DFQATT and SNEGSKA (reference sequence). The V and J ends lost 6 bases and 2 bases respectively, with 17 bases between them.

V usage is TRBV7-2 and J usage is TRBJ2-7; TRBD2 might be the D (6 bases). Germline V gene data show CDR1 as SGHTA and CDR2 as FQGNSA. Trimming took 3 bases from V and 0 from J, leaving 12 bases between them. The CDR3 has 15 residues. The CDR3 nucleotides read TGTGCCAGCAGCTTCGGCGGGGTCACCTCCTACGAGCAGTACTTC. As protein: CASSFGGVTSYEQYF.

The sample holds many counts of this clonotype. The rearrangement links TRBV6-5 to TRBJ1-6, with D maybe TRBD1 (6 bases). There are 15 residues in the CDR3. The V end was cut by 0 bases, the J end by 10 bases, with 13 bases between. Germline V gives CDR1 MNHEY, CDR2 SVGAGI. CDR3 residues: CASSYSQGGGSPLHF. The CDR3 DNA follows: TGTGCCAGCAGTTACTCGCAGGGCGGGGGCTCACCCCTCCACTTT.

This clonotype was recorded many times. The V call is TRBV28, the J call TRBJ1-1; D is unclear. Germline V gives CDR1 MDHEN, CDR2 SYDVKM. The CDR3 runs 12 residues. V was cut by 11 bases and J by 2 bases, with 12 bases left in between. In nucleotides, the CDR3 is TGTGCCCATCGAAAGGGAAACACTGAAGCTTTCTTT. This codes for CAHRKGNTEAFF.